This TCR beta chain appears in the sequencing data of a study of cytomegalovirus exposure and HLA in healthy donors (dated 2017 in TCRdb). Notes on the research overall: An earlier analysis of approximately 640 of the donors reported more than 250 Gb of sequence data and around 110 million unique TCR beta sequences from around 200 million T cells. An early release covering 550 to 650 HLA-typed donors comprised about 300 gigabases of sequencing data and around 86 million unique TCR sequences. Among the roughly 410 genotyped donors, around 81% belonged to the genetic ancestry cluster associated with self-reported Caucasian donors. The aim of the study was to test whether cataloging public T cell receptors could identify signatures of past pathogen exposure. The study used immunosequencing to profile the T cell repertoires of around 600 subjects and linked those repertoires to cytomegalovirus serostatus. In addition to the first cohort of several hundred subjects, a separate validation cohort of over 90 different subjects was used. The study combined high-throughput TCR immunosequencing, statistical association of individual TCRs with disease status, and machine learning to predict cytomegalovirus infection status. A later analysis re-analyzed previously published TCR beta repertoires from 660 or so donors and added high-resolution HLA genotyping to study TCR occurrence patterns. Rather than drawing on any new phenotypic data, the later analysis identified candidate immune exposures from TCR beta sequences and the way those sequences occurred across donors. An earlier analysis of 587 of the donors used high-throughput TCR beta sequencing to judge whether each TCR beta V gene segment behaved as functional or pseudogenic. Donor age, sex, ethnicity and CMV serostatus were compiled alongside the repertoire data. A later genetic analysis used genome-wide SNP genotypes for about 65% of the 666 donors, treating that subset as a discovery cohort. All discovery cohort repertoires had been generated using a single sequencing platform. HLA typing covered class I and class II loci at four-digit resolution. Typing coverage differed by locus: A, B, C, DRB1 and DQB1 were typed in roughly 620-640 donors, DQA1 in roughly 510, DPA1 in over 600, and DPB1 in 472. Roughly 5 DR-DQ haplotypes were handled as single units for association and clustering because linkage in the cohort was strong. Among some 400 genotyped donors of the cohort, an average of approximately 200,000 unique TCR beta nucleotide sequences was sequenced per donor, of which 15% to 20% were non-productive.

The method behind the library was the immunoSEQ multiplex PCR assay. For the multiplex PCR, a mixture combining 60 forward primers for TCR Vbeta segments and 13 reverse primers for TCR Jbeta segments was used. The CDR3 region of rearranged TCR beta genes was amplified from genomic DNA with a multiplex PCR assay. Amplified TCR beta libraries were sequenced as 87-base-pair reads on the Illumina HiSeq System. The authors' analysis ran thus. A later analysis counted approximately 74 million unique TCR beta chains across the 666 repertoires, and roughly 9.9 million of these chains were shared by at least two donors. A nearest-neighbor algorithm error-corrected the raw reads and collapsed the reads into unique sequences, merging closely related sequences to remove PCR and sequencing errors. CDR3 sequences were aligned to IMGT reference sequences to assign V, D and J gene segments. Each retained sequence needed at least a six-nucleotide match to both a V gene segment and a J gene segment. Rearrangements were called productive when the CDR3 lacked stop codons and stayed in frame with V and J; all others were non-productive. Following IMGT convention, CDR3 was defined as the stretch from the second conserved V-encoded cysteine up to the conserved J-encoded phenylalanine. Sequences without an unambiguous match to a single V gene segment were excluded from the earlier analysis of approximately 600 of the donors. An earlier analysis of a few hundred of the donors called V segments functional above 56.7% productive rearrangements and segregating when the between-donor standard deviation exceeded 5%. A statistical classification framework was built to diagnose cytomegalovirus status from the catalog of TCR beta chain sequences. In a later analysis, V and J genes were assigned by comparing TCR nucleotide sequences against IMGT/GENE-DB human TR gene sequences. A later analysis assigned CDR3 sequences and most-parsimonious VDJ recombination scenarios with the TCRdist pipeline. In a later analysis, each TCR beta chain was defined by its CDR3 amino acid sequence together with its V-gene family, and reads without a unique V-gene family were excluded. A later analysis removed 500 to 600 highly shared, low-generation-probability nucleotide sequences to deal with suspected cross-contamination and a sequencing artifact. In a later analysis, a clonal expansion index for each public chain was calculated from normalized within-repertoire ranks of inferred template counts. A later analysis computed generation probabilities with a VDJ recombination model fitted to out-of-frame rearrangements, and checked the results against IGoR. In a later analysis, TCR-TCR, TCR-HLA and TCR-CMV co-occurrence was scored with hypergeometric tests, and a repertoire-size bias correction was applied to TCR pairs. A later analysis estimated false discovery rates by permuting HLA or CMV assignments 20 times. In a later analysis, co-occurring TCRs were grouped using DBSCAN, and TCRdist sequence similarity was added for clustering within HLA-allele-positive subsets. Repertoires with fewer than 30,000 or more than 120,000 public chains, plus five repertoires with anomalous nucleotide sharing, were excluded from co-occurrence clustering. Held by TCRdb, this immuneACCESS table contains in-frame sequences only and omits some clones. Under half of the omission traces to an unresolved V gene where checked; the cause of the rest is unknown. Clone size and V and J calls were adopted from that table, with D and trimming inferred from the DNA. This sample holds 100,000 to 150,000 clones; 74% were observed only once. Clones ranked in the top ten supply roughly 6.3% of the sample.

The CDR3 contains 15 residues, cysteine and phenylalanine counted. CDR3 DNA only is kept here, 45 bases in frame from base 1. For CDR1 and CDR2, the germline V gene lists LGHNA and YNFKEQ. The V and J ends are trimmed by 0 bases and 6 bases, leaving 11 bases between them. The cohort consisted of approximately 690 healthy bone marrow donors. Cohort members were all nominally healthy when sampled, although unrecorded immune exposures were likely present. The donor was CMV seropositive and belonged to the group of more than 250 seropositive cohort members. A peripheral blood sample was provided by each donor, and peripheral blood mononuclear cells were used for TCR beta sequencing. The Qiagen DNeasy Blood Extraction Kit was used to extract genomic DNA from the blood cell samples. This clone has more than one count but fewer than ten. The antigen it binds to is not known. No base-level quality is on record; no much larger clone is a single base apart.

Overall study outcomes, separate from this receptor: Because HLA typing was missing for some donors at each locus, association tests included only the typed subset. In vitro tests confirmed that a few of the cytomegalovirus-associated TCR beta chains recognize cytomegalovirus antigens. For the cohort, immune exposure information was limited to CMV serostatus. Sequencing depth was assumed to be roughly uniform across donors in the presence/absence analyses, though that assumption may not hold. Linkage disequilibrium might explain the correlated functional status among segregating V segments, but an unknown experimental factor could not be ruled out. The cohort was sequenced for TCR beta chains only, and without alpha or paired-chain data the features that could be detected were limited. The authors suggested that the approach could potentially be generalized to other disease states and immunological phenotypes. The sequencing pipeline was judged likely to have produced a cluster of highly shared sequence variants as a technical artifact. In a later analysis, the rate of TCR association differed among HLA loci, with DRB1 alleles having the most associated TCRs and HLA-C alleles having the fewest. In an earlier analysis of some 500 of the donors, most TCR beta V segments appeared in productive rearrangements about 87% or about 30% of the time, broadly matching IMGT annotations. A later genetic analysis associated a missense DCLRE1C variant with V-gene and J-gene trimming of TCR beta chains, and an independent cohort replicated the association. A later analysis reported that several top co-occurrence clusters appeared linked to parvovirus B19, influenza, CMV and Epstein-Barr virus. In a later analysis, HLA-associated TCR beta chains showed more clonal expansion and lower generation probabilities than non-associated chains that were equally common. The earlier analysis of 450 to 700 of the donors excluded 15 to 20 rarely observed V segments, including chromosome 9 orphons, because counts were too low. Some IMGT-functional V segments, including TRBV6-2 and TRBV6-3, could not be told apart with the 87-base-pair reads, so those segments were excluded. A later analysis found that most CMV-associated TCR beta chains appeared HLA-restricted, with HLA associations seemingly driven largely by CMV exposure. A further reported finding was that TCR beta sequences accurately predicted the HLA-A and HLA-B alleles for most subjects in the first cohort. The study listed around 160 TCR beta chains as associated with cytomegalovirus. In a later analysis, 16,951 TCR beta sequences were associated with specific HLA alleles at a false discovery rate of 0.05. In both the original and validation cohorts, the classifier was reported to diagnose cytomegalovirus status with high specificity and sensitivity. When HLA alleles, especially DR and DQ, strongly co-occurred, attributing TCR associations to individual alleles was difficult. According to a later genetic analysis, donors in an Asian-associated ancestry cluster had fewer N-insertions in productive TCRs than the roughly 670-donor mean. Most TCR sequences were seen in very few donors, while some public TCRs were found in many individuals.

The source is a woman aged 50 to 60 in good health and CMV-seropositive. Source material: PBMCs. The chain was built from TRBV4-2 and TRBJ1-4, and TRBD1 may be the D gene, going by 5 matching bases. The CDR3 protein: CASSQEWQGDEKLFF. The bases read TGTGCCAGCAGCCAAGAGTGGCAGGGCGATGAAAAACTGTTTTTT.